The T cell receptor beta chain described here comes from a study of blood T cell repertoires in COVID-19 (dated by TCRdb to the early 2020s). With regard to the full study: Samples from collaborators originated in the United States, Italy and Spain and spanned both the acute and convalescent phases of COVID-19. The material from the prospective study consisted of cDNA or gDNA derived from T cells, B-cell-depleted T cells, or PBMCs. Deeply sampled blood TCRbeta repertoires from subjects exposed to, actively infected with, or recovered from COVID-19 were included in the dataset. The repertoires were made available in a free public database intended to serve as a resource for research on the immune response to SARS-CoV-2. Samples came from the ongoing ImmuneRACE study (first 160 participants) plus 1,254 subjects from 6 global collaborators. A de-identified subject ID, COVID-19 status, age in years and sex were almost always included in the sample metadata. Where available, HLA class I and class II types were obtained from metadata supplied by the sample provider rather than from assay-based typing. The research as a whole found: How much clinical and demographic metadata was included differed by source and by participant, and the metadata was provided uncurated.

The immunoSEQ Assay, a bias-controlled multiplex PCR, was used to amplify TCRbeta CDR3 regions from genomic DNA. The authors' analysis ran thus. The number of nucleated cells in each sample was estimated by amplification of reference gene primers within the assay. To quantify the absolute abundance of each unique TCRbeta CDR3 rearrangement, sequence reads were collapsed and filtered. For each sample, productive Simpson clonality was calculated as the square root of Simpson's diversity index across productive rearrangements. TCRdb obtained this table from immuneACCESS and retained in-frame rearrangements with V and J assigned. These tables miss some clones; where compared with another copy, unresolved V genes account for less than half of the shortfall, and the remainder is unexplained. The DNA was the basis for D and trimming; V, J and clone size are from that table. The sample table lists 200,000 or so clones, under 90% of them with a count of one. Of the sample, approximately 5.9% falls within the top ten clones.

Each collaborating institution followed its own protocols to collect whole blood in K2EDTA tubes. Collaborator samples were shipped for TCRbeta analysis as frozen whole blood, isolated PBMCs, or DNA extracted from either sample type. As for this clone: This clone's antigen is unknown. Germline is not matched at one junction end, which may reflect a read error.

The CDR3 holds 13 amino acids from the cysteine to the phenylalanine. Kept here is only the CDR3 DNA, which spans 39 bases and is read in frame from base 1. This TCR was sampled from a man older than 75 with acute or convalescent COVID-19. Sequencing input: peripheral blood. The sequence is built from TRBV12-3 or TRBV12-4 and TRBJ1-1; TRBD1 is a weak D gene call, 5 bases matching. The CDR3: CASTLATGAEAFF. The DNA is TGTGCCAGCACTTTAGCTACAGGCGCAGAAGCTTTCTTT.